This record covers a single T cell receptor beta chain. In the naive CD8 group, cells lacked CD45RO and were positively selected for CCR7, so terminally differentiated effector memory CD45RA+ cells were left out. Within Nashville, Tennessee resided all donors, each a Caucasian adult. This sample stems from a study of shared clonotypes between healthy human individuals. Across the whole study: Donors had three CD4 naive, three CD4 memory, two CD8 naive and one CD8 memory plate apiece.

Only in-frame clones appear in the TCRdb table, and some are missing; sequencing was by immunoSEQ multiplex PCR. The sample lists about 2,200,000 clones, under 95% occurring once. This CDR3 is built from 15 residues. CDR1 and CDR2 from the germline V gene are LNHDA and SQIVND (reference sequence). Deletions cut 3 bases from V and 7 bases from J, with 15 bases between. The sequencing input was naive CD8+ T cells from PBMCs. This chain connects TRBV19 to TRBJ2-2, with a weak D call TRBD1 (6 bases). This receptor was taken from a man aged 18 to 29 in good health. Some clones in this sample may be carry-over from other donors' samples. CDR3 in DNA: TGTGCCAGTAGTATTCGGCCAGGGGCGGGCGGGGAGCTGTTTTTT. Translating it yields CASSIRPGAGGELFF.